The clone carrying this T cell receptor beta chain occurred a few times. Time point denoted: newly diagnosed GD, antithyroid drugs for less than 3 months. PBMCs provided the RNA from which the TCR library was made. The data belong to a study of regulatory T cells in long-lasting Graves disease. The V gene's germline CDR1 is KGHSH and CDR2 LQKENI. V lost 4 bases and J 5 bases, leaving 21 bases between the germline ends. This CDR3 region has 17 residues. Relying on iRepertoire HTBI primers and Arm-PCR of CDR3 regions, the team built TCR beta libraries. TCRdb analysed the multiplex PCR reads with MiXCR anew, one entry per CDR3 protein. The sample records roughly 560,000 distinct CDR3 sequences, 12% being singletons. These data also formed part of another study, on T cells in Graves' hyperthyroidism and ophthalmopathy.

V gene TRBV18 combines with J gene TRBJ2-1, with D maybe TRBD1 (6 bases). This TCR was recovered from a woman in her 30s with Graves disease. The material sequenced was peripheral blood mononuclear cells (PBMCs), taken at new diagnosis, from a patient treated with antithyroid drugs. CDR3 in DNA: TGTGCCAGCTCACTCTCCTTACAGGGAAAAGACGACAATGAGCAGTTCTTC. Translated, it gives CASSLSLQGKDDNEQFF.